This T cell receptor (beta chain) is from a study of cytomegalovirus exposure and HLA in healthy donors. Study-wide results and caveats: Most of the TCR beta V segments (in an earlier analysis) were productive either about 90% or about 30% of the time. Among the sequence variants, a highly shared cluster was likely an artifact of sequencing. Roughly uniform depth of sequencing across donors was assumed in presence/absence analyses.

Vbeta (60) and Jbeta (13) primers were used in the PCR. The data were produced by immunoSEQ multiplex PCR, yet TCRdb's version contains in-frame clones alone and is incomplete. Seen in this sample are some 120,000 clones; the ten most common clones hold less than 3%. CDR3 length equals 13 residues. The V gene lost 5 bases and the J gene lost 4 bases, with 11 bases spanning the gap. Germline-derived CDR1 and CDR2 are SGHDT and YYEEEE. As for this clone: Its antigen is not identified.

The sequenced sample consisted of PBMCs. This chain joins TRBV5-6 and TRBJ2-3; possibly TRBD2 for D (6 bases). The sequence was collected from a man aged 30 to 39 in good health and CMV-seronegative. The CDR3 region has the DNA TGTGCCAGCAGTGCAGGGAGGTCAGATACGCAGTATTTT. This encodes CASSAGRSDTQYF.